The 21 T cell receptor beta chains in this list originate from one sample, sequenced in a study of blood T cells in healthy people across ages. A J-beta primer mix and a sample-barcoded 5' primer were used in a second PCR of roughly 7 to 12 cycles. MiXCR was run by TCRdb on the 5' RACE reads, yielding one entry per CDR3 protein. The data hold 750,000 to 950,000 distinct CDR3 sequences, with 40% to 65% observed a single time. The material sequenced was blood. The source is a man older than 75 in good health.

This clonotype has only a few counts. The genes are TRBV28 and TRBJ1-2; D is unclear. Trimming took off 6 bases at V and 3 bases at J, with 8 bases between the two ends. The length of the CDR3 is 12 residues. Germline V gene sequence: CDR1 MDHEN, CDR2 SYDVKM. CDR3 protein: CASRAGYYGYTF. CDR3 nucleotides: TGTGCCAGCAGAGCGGGGTACTATGGCTACACCTTC.

The CDR3 here is CSAVDISQETQYF. The CDR3 DNA follows: TGCAGTGCTGTGGACATCAGTCAAGAGACCCAGTACTTC. The chain links TRBV20-1 to TRBJ2-5; weak D call: TRBD1 (5 bases). Between the trimmed V and J ends, which lost 5 bases and 2 bases, there was a span of 12 bases. This CDR3 contains 13 residues. Germline values: CDR1 DFQATT, CDR2 SNEGSKA (reference sequence).

The chain is built from TRBV15 and TRBJ1-1; D is possibly TRBD1 (5 bases). The CDR3 totals 13 residues. Germline CDR1 reads LNHNV; CDR2 reads YYDKDF (reference sequence). The ends were cut back, 5 bases at V and 5 bases at J, with 12 bases in the middle. The CDR3 sequence is CATSAGRGTEAFF. Written as DNA, the CDR3 is TGTGCCACCAGCGCGGGAAGGGGTACTGAAGCTTTCTTT. The full variable domain, its missing parts supplied by reference TRBV15 and TRBJ1-1, is DAMVIQNPRYQVTQFGKPVTLSCSQTLNHNVMYWYQQKSSQAPKLLFHYYDKDFNNEADTPDNFQSRRPNTSFCFLDIRSPGLGDTAMYLCATSAGRGTEAFFGQGTRLTVV.

This rearrangement joins TRBV6-5 to TRBJ2-2; 7 bases are a match to TRBD1. CDR3 length: 15 residues. The ends lost 6 bases at V and 1 base at J; junction bases unmatched: 5. Germline V lookup: CDR1 MNHEY, CDR2 SVGAGI. Here the CDR3 reads CASSPRQGNTGELFF. The CDR3 region has the DNA TGTGCCAGCAGCCCACGACAGGGGAACACCGGGGAGCTGTTTTTT.

The chain recombines TRBV20-1 with TRBJ1-4, with 11 bases lining up with TRBD1. This CDR3 is built from 15 residues. J was trimmed by 8 bases and V by 5 bases; bases with no gene match: 10. Germline values: CDR1 DFQATT, CDR2 SNEGSKA (reference sequence). CDR3 amino acids: CSARDGGQGGEKLFF. The CDR3 coding sequence is TGCAGTGCTCGGGATGGGGGACAGGGGGGGGAAAAACTGTTTTTT.

This chain connects TRBV20-1 to TRBJ2-2; D is possibly TRBD2 (6 bases). The CDR3 spans 13 residues. V lost 3 bases to trimming and J lost 8 bases, with 13 bases between them. The germline V gene encodes CDR1 DFQATT and CDR2 SNEGSKA (reference sequence). The CDR3 coding sequence is TGCAGTGCTAGGAGCGGGCCCCGGGGGGAGCTGTTTTTT. Its translation: CSARSGPRGELFF.

The chain recombines TRBV29-1 with TRBJ1-4; a weak D match, TRBD1 (5 bases). The CDR3 totals 12 residues. Germline assignment: CDR1 SQVTM and CDR2 ANQGSEA. V lost 6 bases and J lost 7, with 12 bases in between. The CDR3 protein is CSVSGRGEKLFF. CDR3 nucleotides: TGCAGCGTATCGGGGAGGGGTGAAAAACTGTTTTTT.

The chain is built from TRBV29-1 and TRBJ2-3, with 7 nucleotides matching TRBD1. The CDR3 extends over 14 amino acids. Germline CDR1 SQVTM, CDR2 ANQGSEA. V shed 4 bases and J 14 bases; nucleotides not matched to a gene: 18. The CDR3: CSVGQGPAHRDAYF. CDR3 in DNA: TGCAGCGTTGGACAGGGACCCGCGCACAGAGACGCGTATTTT.

Concerning this clonotype: One end of the junction varies from germline; a read error may be responsible. The chain carries TRBV7-3 and TRBJ2-3; D ambiguous. The CDR3 runs 14 residues. Germline CDR1 and CDR2: SGHTA and FQGTGA. CDR3 sequence reads: CAGSLDPRTDTQYF. CDR3 in DNA: TGTGCCGGCAGCTTAGATCCGCGCACAGATACGCAGTATTTT.

In its sample, this clonotype was seen many times. The chain recombines TRBV5-1 with TRBJ2-1; 11 nucleotides align to TRBD2. The junction had 4 bases not matched to a gene; V was cut back by 4 bases and J by 4 bases. CDR1 and CDR2 (germline): SGHRS, YFSETQ. The CDR3 is 15 residues long. CDR3 nucleotides: TGCGCCAGCAGCCTACTAGCGGGAGATTACAATGAGCAGTTCTTC. This codes for CASSLLAGDYNEQFF.

The chain carries TRBV28 and TRBJ2-1; 15 bases line up with TRBD2. Germline CDR1 is MDHEN and CDR2 is SYDVKM. V lost 2 bases to trimming and J lost 7 bases; unmatched junction nucleotides: 6. The CDR3 has 17 amino acids. The CDR3 is CASSLGLAGGLRNEQFF. The CDR3 DNA is TGTGCCAGCAGTTTAGGACTAGCGGGAGGGTTGAGGAATGAGCAGTTCTTC.

This chain joins TRBV15 and TRBJ2-1; 7 bases are a match to TRBD1. The CDR3 is 12 amino acids. Trimming cost V 0 bases and J 12 bases; bases outside gene matches: 2. CDR1 is LNHNV, CDR2 YYDKDF, per germline (reference sequence). The CDR3 is CATSREDRVQFF. Written as DNA, the CDR3 is TGTGCCACCAGCAGAGAAGACAGGGTGCAGTTCTTC.

In this sample, this clonotype turned up a few times. The chain employs TRBV24-1 and TRBJ2-7, with TRBD2 identical over 7 bases. Trimming took 4 bases from V and 0 from J; bases not matched to a gene: 8. Germline values: CDR1 KGHDR, CDR2 SFDVKD. CDR3 length: 16 amino acids. CDR3 sequence reads: CATSDPASGSSYEQYF. DNA for the CDR3: TGTGCCACCAGTGACCCAGCTAGCGGCAGCTCCTACGAGCAGTACTTC.

A few counts support this clonotype. The V and J genes are TRBV6-6 and TRBJ2-5; D remains ambiguous. The CDR3 has 12 residues. From germline, CDR1 is MNHNY and CDR2 SVGAGI (reference sequence). V lost 4 bases to trimming and J lost 8 bases, with 11 bases between them. CDR3 bases: TGTGCCAGCAGTTTCGCGTCAACTACCCAGTACTTC. Amino acids: CASSFASTTQYF.

This chain uses TRBV29-1 with TRBJ1-4; D might be TRBD1 (6 bases). The germline CDR1 and CDR2 sequences are SQVTM and ANQGSEA. CDR3 size: 12 residues. V was clipped by 7 bases and J by 7 bases, with 13 bases between them. The CDR3 loop reads CSGGGRSEKLFF. As DNA, the CDR3 is TGCAGCGGAGGGGGGCGGAGTGAAAAACTGTTTTTT.

J is TRBJ1-2 and V is TRBV6-5; no reliable D call. The CDR3 has 13 amino acids. Germline CDR1 MNHEY, CDR2 SVGAGI. The germline V and J ends were trimmed by 0 bases and 9 bases, with 11 bases remaining between them. In DNA form, the CDR3 reads TGTGCCAGCAGTTACTCGGTGGGGAGTAGCTACACCTTC. It specifies CASSYSVGSSYTF.

This clonotype appeared a few times. The V call is TRBV7-2, the J call TRBJ2-7; D is perhaps TRBD2 (6 bases). This CDR3 is built from 15 residues. V was cut by 6 bases and J by 4 bases, with 19 bases left in between. The germline V gene has CDR1 SGHTA and CDR2 FQGNSA. CDR3 bases: TGTGCCAGCAGATCTATGGGGGGTAGCGGTTACGAGCAGTACTTC. Translated: CASRSMGGSGYEQYF. Full variable domain (remainder filled in from reference TRBV7-2 and TRBJ2-7): GAGVSQSPSNKVTEKGKDVELRCDPISGHTALYWYRQSLGQGLEFLIYFQGNSAPDKSGLPSDRFSAERTGGSVSTLTIQRTQQEDSAVYLCASRSMGGSGYEQYFGPGTRLTVT.

J is TRBJ2-1 and V is TRBV3-1; TRBD2 aligns across 8 bases. Germline V lookup: CDR1 LGHDT, CDR2 YNNKEL (reference sequence). CDR3 length: 15 amino acids. V shed 3 bases and J 7 bases; nucleotides not matched to a gene: 8. The CDR3 here is CASSQNDGGVNEQFF. The CDR3 DNA follows: TGTGCCAGCAGCCAGAACGACGGGGGGGTGAATGAGCAGTTCTTC.

This clonotype turned up a few times. V usage is TRBV4-1 and J usage is TRBJ1-6; D not certain. Per germline, CDR1 MGHRA and CDR2 YSYEKL. Deletions cut 5 bases from V and 10 bases from J, with 18 bases between. The CDR3 length is 15 residues. The DNA for the CDR3 is TGCGCCAGCAGCTCGGACGGGCGGGGAAGGTCACCCCTCCACTTT. Its protein is CASSSDGRGRSPLHF.

The chain carries TRBV4-2 and TRBJ1-2, with 8 bases fitting TRBD1. The length of the CDR3 is 13 residues. J was trimmed by 8 bases and V by 6 bases; bases with no gene match: 8. The germline V gene has CDR1 LGHNA and CDR2 YNFKEQ. In DNA form, the CDR3 reads TGTGCCAGCAGACAGGGGGGCTCGGGAGGCTACACCTTC. It is translated as CASRQGGSGGYTF.

The rearrangement joins TRBV20-1 to TRBJ2-1; D remains ambiguous. Germline V CDR1 and CDR2: DFQATT, SNEGSKA (reference sequence). The CDR3 totals 13 residues. Between the trimmed V and J ends, which lost 6 bases and 0 bases, there was a span of 9 bases. This chain's CDR3 is CSADPRSYNEQFF. CDR3 DNA: TGCAGTGCCGACCCCCGCTCCTACAATGAGCAGTTCTTC.